This section outlines one TCR beta chain sequence together with its context. Its antigen is unidentified. CDR1 and CDR2 (germline): SGDLS, YYNGEE. Trimming pared 3 bases from V and 4 bases from J, leaving 14 bases between. The CDR3 sequence is 15 residues long. The data derive from a study of cytomegalovirus exposure and HLA in healthy donors. Notes on the study in general: Later analysis demonstrated an association between a missense DCLRE1C variant and TCR beta V- and J-gene trimming. Reportedly, TCR beta sequences accurately predicted HLA-A and HLA-B alleles in most subjects. Further analysis was carried out later, and it showed several of the most significant clusters appearing linked to common viral pathogens. According to reports, the classifier identified cytomegalovirus status with high specificity and sensitivity.

Amplification used 60 Vbeta primers and 13 Jbeta primers. Data came from immunoSEQ multiplex PCR; TCRdb stores just in-frame clones and leaves some out. The sample consists of about 90,000 clones, roughly 83% of them appearing once. The sequencing sample was made of PBMCs. The chain employs TRBV9 and TRBJ1-5; a weak D match, TRBD1 (5 bases). The sequence derives from a man between 18 and 29 years old in good health and CMV-seronegative. CDR3: CASSAFGGINQPQHF. In nucleotides, the CDR3 is TGTGCCAGCAGCGCCTTCGGGGGAATAAATCAGCCCCAGCATTTT.